The clone carrying this T cell receptor (beta chain) was seen a handful of times. The antigen is unknown. All donors participated as healthy donors of bone marrow. The sample belongs to a study of cytomegalovirus exposure and HLA in healthy donors. Study-level points and caveats: Later analysis identified a missense DCLRE1C variant that was linked to TCR beta V- and J-gene trimming. The authors enumerated around 150 TCR beta chains as linked to cytomegalovirus.

Amplification used 60 Vbeta primers and 13 Jbeta primers. Repertoires were generated with immunoSEQ multiplex PCR, while TCRdb's copy carries only in-frame clones and drops some. The sample lists some 180,000 clones; 77% were seen once. The CDR3 is made up of 15 amino acids. Unmatched junction bases numbered 10, after V lost 7 bases and J lost 4 bases. Looked up from germline, CDR1 is LNHDA and CDR2 is SQIVND (reference sequence). This clonotype was obtained from a man between 18 and 35 years old in good health and CMV-seronegative. The J gene is TRBJ1-1, the V gene TRBV19; 9 nucleotides match TRBD1. Sequenced material: PBMCs. The CDR3 is CASTRDREGGTEAFF. In nucleotides, the CDR3 is TGTGCCAGTACCCGGGACAGGGAAGGGGGCACTGAAGCTTTCTTT.